The clone carrying this T cell receptor beta chain turned up a few times. The target antigen is unknown. Sequence at one end of the junction differs from germline and may be a read error. These data are taken from a study of CD8+CD57+ T cells in acquired aplastic anemia. Study in general: DNA recovered from sorted CD4+ and CD8+ cells had a mean of approximately 3.2 ug. Study findings and constraints: Approximately 29 was the count of CD8+ CDR3 sequences that patients shared with controls.

According to the study, genomic DNA was the template for TCR beta VDJ and CDR3 profiling. TCRdb re-derived calls from the reads in MiXCR, one entry per CDR3 protein. The sample yields some 160,000 distinct CDR3 sequences, 40% to 60% seen once. CDR1 LGHNA and CDR2 YSLEER come from the germline V gene. The CDR3 consists of 17 residues. Patients chosen for sequencing had shown CD8+CD57+ cell expansion by flow cytometry. Blood came from patients not yet given any therapy. Sequenced input: sorted CD4+, CD8+, or CD8+CD57+ T cells (not recorded which) from PBMCs. The J gene is TRBJ2-5, the V gene TRBV4-3; 9 nucleotides align to TRBD1. This TCR was recovered from a human donor with aplastic anemia. The CDR3 bases are TGCGCCAGCGGCCAAGATCGACAGGGGGGAAGTGGGGAGACCCAGTACTTC. The encoded protein is CASGQDRQGGSGETQYF.